The source of this T cell receptor beta chain is a study of T cell repertoires in cytomegalovirus infection. On the study more broadly: TCR beta signatures that were public indicated CMV infection and matching HLA type. General study results and limits: The study found HLA-C-restricted CMV-specific TCR beta clonotypes dominating the ex vivo response. The cumulative frequency of public TCR beta families distinguished individuals who carried CMV together with the relevant HLA.

TCRdb passed the reads through MiXCR, listing each CDR3 protein once. The sample has nearly 700,000 distinct CDR3 sequences; about 30% are singletons. There are many counts of this clonotype. The antigen remains unidentified. This TCR was sampled from a human donor in good health (CMV status not recorded). Some clones in this sample may be carry-over from other donors' samples. The specimen comprised cultured PBMCs, sampled from culture after CMV antigen stimulation.

CDR3 region: CASSLDRATMDQYF. In nucleotides, the CDR3 is TGTGCCAGCAGCTTAGATCGGGCGACAATGGACCAGTACTTC. This sequence joins TRBV7-2 and TRBJ2-5; D is unresolved. The CDR3 contains 14 residues. The germline V gene has CDR1 SGHTA and CDR2 FQGNSA. V was shortened by 1 base and J by 10 bases, with 16 bases between the two germline ends.